Each of the 6 T cell receptor beta chains below was sequenced from the same sample in a study of blood T cells in healthy people across ages. A second PCR of roughly 6 to 12 cycles used a sample-barcoded 5' primer and a J-beta primer mix. TCRdb used MiXCR to reprocess the 5' RACE reads, holding one entry per CDR3 protein. The sample contains around 1,000,000 distinct CDR3 sequences, around 25% of which appear only once. The same sample was also studied in work on T cells of mothers and their children.

Sequencing was performed on blood. The receptors originated from a girl aged 2-10 years in good health.

V gene TRBV7-2 combines with J gene TRBJ2-1, with D tentatively TRBD2 (6 bases). The CDR3 contains 15 residues. Trimming cost V 5 bases and J 4 bases, with 15 bases left between them. The V gene's germline CDR1 is SGHTA and CDR2 FQGNSA. The CDR3 loop reads CASSPGREQYNEQFF. The DNA of the CDR3 is TGTGCCAGCAGCCCAGGCCGGGAGCAATACAATGAGCAGTTCTTC.

This clonotype has ten or more counts. The chain recombines TRBV7-2 with TRBJ2-3; 12 nucleotides agree with TRBD2. The CDR3 runs to 15 residues. In germline, CDR1 is SGHTA, CDR2 FQGNSA. With 6 bases clipped from V and 3 bases from J, the junction kept 4 bases outside the gene matches. DNA for the CDR3: TGTGCCAGCAGATGGACTAGCGGGGAAACAGATACGCAGTATTTT. This gives the protein CASRWTSGETDTQYF.

This chain uses TRBV7-2 with TRBJ2-1; D is ambiguous. Germline-derived CDR1 and CDR2 are SGHTA and FQGNSA. V was trimmed by 5 bases and J by 2 bases, leaving 16 bases between them. The CDR3 consists of 16 residues. The CDR3 region has the DNA TGTGCCAGCAGCGAAGACCCGCGGTTAGCCTACAATGAGCAGTTCTTC. Its protein is CASSEDPRLAYNEQFF.

This clonotype occurred a few times. The CDR3 here is CASSLLGDANTEAFF. DNA for the CDR3: TGTGCCAGCAGTTTACTCGGGGACGCGAACACTGAAGCTTTCTTT. The chain links TRBV12-3 or TRBV12-4 to TRBJ1-1, with D possibly being TRBD1 (5 bases). The CDR3 loop spans 15 amino acids. V lost 2 bases and J 1 base, leaving 11 bases between the germline ends.

The chain combines TRBV27 with TRBJ2-2; no definite D call. The CDR3 loop spans 13 amino acids. CDR1 is MNHEY and CDR2 is SMNVEV in the germline V gene (reference sequence). V was cut by 4 bases and J by 7 bases, with 10 bases left in between. CDR3 nucleotide sequence: TGTGCCAGCAGTTCCCCCCTCGGCGGGGAGCTGTTTTTT. This translates into CASSSPLGGELFF.

The chain employs TRBV7-3 and TRBJ2-5; D might be TRBD2 (6 bases). Germline V lookup: CDR1 SGHTA, CDR2 FQGTGA. Trimming removed 1 base from V and 4 bases from J, with 10 bases in between. CDR3 length: 14 amino acids. The CDR3 sequence is CASSLRAEGETQYF. In nucleotides, the CDR3 is TGTGCCAGCAGCTTAAGGGCGGAGGGAGAGACCCAGTACTTC.